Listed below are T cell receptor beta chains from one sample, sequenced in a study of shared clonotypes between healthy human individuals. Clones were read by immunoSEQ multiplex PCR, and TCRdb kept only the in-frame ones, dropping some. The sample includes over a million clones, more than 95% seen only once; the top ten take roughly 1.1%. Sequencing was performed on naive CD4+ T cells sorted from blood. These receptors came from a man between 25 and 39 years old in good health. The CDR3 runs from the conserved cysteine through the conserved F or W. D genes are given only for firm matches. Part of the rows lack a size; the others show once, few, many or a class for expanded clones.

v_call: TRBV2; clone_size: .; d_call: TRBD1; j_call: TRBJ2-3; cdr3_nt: TGTGCCAGCAGTGGAGACAGGGGTTCAGATACGCAGTATTTT; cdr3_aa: CASSGDRGSDTQYF
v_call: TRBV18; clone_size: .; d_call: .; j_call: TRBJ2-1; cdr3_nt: TGTGCCAGCTCACCACCGCCGGGCATTGAGCAGTTCTTC; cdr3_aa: CASSPPPGIEQFF
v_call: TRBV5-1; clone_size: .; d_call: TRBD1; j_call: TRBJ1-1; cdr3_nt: TGCGCCAGCAGCTTGGTTCTGAATTCAGGGGGCGGTGAAGCTTTCTTT; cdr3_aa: CASSLVLNSGGGEAFF
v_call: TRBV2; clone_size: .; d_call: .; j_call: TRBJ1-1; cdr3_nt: TGTGCCAGCAGTGGGATGAACACTGAAGCTTTCTTT; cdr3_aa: CASSGMNTEAFF
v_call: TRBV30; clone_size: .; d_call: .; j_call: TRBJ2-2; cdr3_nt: TGTGCCTGGAGCGTCCTCGGGGGGCCCGGGGAGCTGTTTTTT; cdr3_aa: CAWSVLGGPGELFF
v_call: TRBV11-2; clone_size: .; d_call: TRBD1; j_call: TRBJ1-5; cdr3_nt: TGTGCCAGCAGCTCGAACAGGGGAGATCAGCCCCAGCATTTT; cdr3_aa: CASSSNRGDQPQHF
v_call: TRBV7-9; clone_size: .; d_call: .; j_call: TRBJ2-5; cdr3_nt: TGTGCCAGCAGCTTATCAGGGAAAGAGACCCAGTACTTC; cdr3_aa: CASSLSGKETQYF
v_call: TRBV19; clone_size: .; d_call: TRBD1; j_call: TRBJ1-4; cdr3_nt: TGTGCCAGTAGTCCCCAACAGGGGGGGAAACTGTTTTTT; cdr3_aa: CASSPQQGGKLFF
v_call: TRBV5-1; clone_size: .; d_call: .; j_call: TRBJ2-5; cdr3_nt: TGCGCCAGCAGTTTAAAAGAGACCCAGTACTTC; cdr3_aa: CASSLKETQYF
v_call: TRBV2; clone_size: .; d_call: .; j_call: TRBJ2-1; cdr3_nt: TGTGCCAGCAGTGAAGCGGTAGGACTCGACCCGTTCTTC; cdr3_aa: CASSEAVGLDPFF
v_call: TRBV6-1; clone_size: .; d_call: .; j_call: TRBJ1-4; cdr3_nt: TGTGCCAGCAGTGAACTTTATGAAAAACTGTTTTTT; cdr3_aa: CASSELYEKLFF
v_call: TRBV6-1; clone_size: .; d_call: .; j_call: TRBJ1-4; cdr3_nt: TGTGCCAGCAGTGAAACCCCGGGGGTGGGAATTGCAACTAATGAAAAACTGTTTTTT; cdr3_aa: CASSETPGVGIATNEKLFF
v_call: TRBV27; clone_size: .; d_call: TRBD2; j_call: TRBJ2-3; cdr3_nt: TGTGCCAGCAGTTTGTATGGGCTAGCGGGAGTTCGGACAGATACGCAGTATTTT; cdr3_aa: CASSLYGLAGVRTDTQYF
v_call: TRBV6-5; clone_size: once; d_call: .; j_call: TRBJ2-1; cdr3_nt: TGTGCCAGCAGGTCGACACCGAGCTCCTACAATGAGCAGTTCTTC; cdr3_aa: CASRSTPSSYNEQFF
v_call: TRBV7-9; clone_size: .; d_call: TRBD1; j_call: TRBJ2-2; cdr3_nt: TGTGCCAGCAGCCTGGGGACAGGGCATTCCGGGGAGCTGTTTTTT; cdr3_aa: CASSLGTGHSGELFF
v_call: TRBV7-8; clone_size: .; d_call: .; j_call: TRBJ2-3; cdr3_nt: TGTGCCAGCAGCTTGGGACTGACTATAGATACGCAGTATTTT; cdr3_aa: CASSLGLTIDTQYF
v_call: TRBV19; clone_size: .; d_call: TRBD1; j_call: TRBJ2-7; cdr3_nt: TGTGCCAGTAGAAGAGGGACAGGGCCCTACGAGCAGTACTTC; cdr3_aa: CASRRGTGPYEQYF
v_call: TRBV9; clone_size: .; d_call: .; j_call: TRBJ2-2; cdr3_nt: TGTGCCAGCAGCGTATTGTCCTTGCCGCTGAACACCGGGGAGCTGTTTTTT; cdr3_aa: CASSVLSLPLNTGELFF
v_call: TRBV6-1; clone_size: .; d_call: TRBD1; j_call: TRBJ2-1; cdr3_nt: TGTGCCAGCTCCCCGGGACAGGGGTACAATGAGCAGTTCTTC; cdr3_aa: CASSPGQGYNEQFF
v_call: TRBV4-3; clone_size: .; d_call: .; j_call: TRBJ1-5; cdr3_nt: TGCGCCAGCAGCCTCAACAGGAATCAGCCCCAGCATTTT; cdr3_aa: CASSLNRNQPQHF
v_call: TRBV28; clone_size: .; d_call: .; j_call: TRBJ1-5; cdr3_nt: TGTGCCAGCAGCCAAGCAGGTCAGCCCCAGCATTTT; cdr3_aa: CASSQAGQPQHF
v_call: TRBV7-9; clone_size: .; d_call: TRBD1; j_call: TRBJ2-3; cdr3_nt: TGTGCCAGCAGCTCCCTCAGGGACAGGGGAACAGATACGCAGTATTTT; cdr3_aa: CASSSLRDRGTDTQYF
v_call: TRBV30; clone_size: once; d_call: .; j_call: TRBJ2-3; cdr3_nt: TGTGCCTGGAATATGGGCACAGATACGCAGTATTTT; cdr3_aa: CAWNMGTDTQYF
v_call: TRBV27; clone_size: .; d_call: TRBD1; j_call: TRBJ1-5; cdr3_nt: TGTGCCAGCAGTTTACGGGGGACAGGGGAGAATCAGCCCCAGCATTTT; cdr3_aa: CASSLRGTGENQPQHF
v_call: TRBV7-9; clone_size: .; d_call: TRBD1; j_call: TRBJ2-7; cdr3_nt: TGTGCCAGCAGCTTGAGGACAGGGTCTACCTACGAGCAGTACTTC; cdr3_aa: CASSLRTGSTYEQYF
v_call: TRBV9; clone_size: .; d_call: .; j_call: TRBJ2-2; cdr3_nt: TGTGCCAGCAGCGTAGAAAGTAAATACACCGGGGAGCTGTTTTTT; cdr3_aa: CASSVESKYTGELFF
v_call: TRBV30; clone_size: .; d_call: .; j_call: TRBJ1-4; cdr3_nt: TGTGCCTGGAGTCTATTGGGTAATGGTGAAAAACTGTTTTTT; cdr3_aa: CAWSLLGNGEKLFF
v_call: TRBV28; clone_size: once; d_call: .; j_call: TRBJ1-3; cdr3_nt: TGTGCCAGCAGTTTAGACAGGTTCGTCGGAAACACCATATATTTT; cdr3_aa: CASSLDRFVGNTIYF
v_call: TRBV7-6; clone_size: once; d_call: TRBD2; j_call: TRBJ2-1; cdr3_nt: TGTGCCAGCAGCCCCACCAGACTAGCTCGTTTTTTCTTC; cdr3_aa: CASSPTRLARFFF
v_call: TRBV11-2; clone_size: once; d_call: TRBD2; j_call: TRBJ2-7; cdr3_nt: TGTGCCAGCAGCTTACGGACTAGCGGTTCCTACGAGCAGTACTTC; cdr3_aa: CASSLRTSGSYEQYF
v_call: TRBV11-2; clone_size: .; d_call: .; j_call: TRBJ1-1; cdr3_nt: TGTGCCAGCAGCTTAATGGGGGGCACTGAAGCTTTCTTT; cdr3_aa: CASSLMGGTEAFF
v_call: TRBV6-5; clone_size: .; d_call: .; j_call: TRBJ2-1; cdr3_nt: TGTGCCAGCAGTTACCGTGGGAGGAACTACAATGAGCAGTTCTTC; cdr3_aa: CASSYRGRNYNEQFF
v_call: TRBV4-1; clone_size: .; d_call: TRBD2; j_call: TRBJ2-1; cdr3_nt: TGCGCCAGCAGCGGTGGCGGGAGTAGCGATGAGCAGTTCTTC; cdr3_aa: CASSGGGSSDEQFF
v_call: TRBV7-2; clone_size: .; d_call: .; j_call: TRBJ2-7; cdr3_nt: TGTGCCAGCAGTTTCAGGGGCGGGAGCGGGTCTTACGAGCAGTACTTC; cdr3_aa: CASSFRGGSGSYEQYF
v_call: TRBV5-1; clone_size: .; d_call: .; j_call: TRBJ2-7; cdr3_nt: TGCGCCAGCAGCTTGGGAGGGACCGTCACGAACGAGCAGTACTTC; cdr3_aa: CASSLGGTVTNEQYF
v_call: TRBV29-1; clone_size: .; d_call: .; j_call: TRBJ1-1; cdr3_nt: TGCAGCGACCAGTTTTCGTCCGGGGGTGAAGCTTTCTTT; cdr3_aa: CSDQFSSGGEAFF
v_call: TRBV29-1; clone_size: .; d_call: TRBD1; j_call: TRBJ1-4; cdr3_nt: TGCAGCGTCTCGACAGGGAATGAAAAACTGTTTTTT; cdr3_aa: CSVSTGNEKLFF
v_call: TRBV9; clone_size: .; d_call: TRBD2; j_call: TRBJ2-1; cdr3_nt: TGTGCCAGCAGCGTAGCGGGAGGGCCGGGAGAGCAGTTCTTC; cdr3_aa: CASSVAGGPGEQFF
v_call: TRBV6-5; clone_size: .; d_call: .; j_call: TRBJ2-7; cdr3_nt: TGTGCCAGCAGTTACTCGAACACGGGAAACGCCTACGAGCAGTACTTC; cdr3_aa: CASSYSNTGNAYEQYF
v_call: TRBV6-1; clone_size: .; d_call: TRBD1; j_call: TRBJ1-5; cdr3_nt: TGTGCCAGCAGTGAGGGGACAGGGTGGGCTCAGCCCCAGCATTTT; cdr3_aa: CASSEGTGWAQPQHF
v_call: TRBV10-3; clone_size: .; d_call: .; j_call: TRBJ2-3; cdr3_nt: TGTGCCATCAGTGAGTCCGGGAGCACAGATACGCAGTATTTT; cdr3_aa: CAISESGSTDTQYF
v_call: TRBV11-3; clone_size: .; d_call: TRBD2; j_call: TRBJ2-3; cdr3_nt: TGTGCCAGCAGCACGGGACTAGACGTGCGCACAGATACGCAGTATTTT; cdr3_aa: CASSTGLDVRTDTQYF
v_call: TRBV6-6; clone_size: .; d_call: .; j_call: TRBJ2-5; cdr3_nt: TGTGCCAGCAGTCCTGGACCGGAGACCCAGTACTTC; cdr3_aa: CASSPGPETQYF
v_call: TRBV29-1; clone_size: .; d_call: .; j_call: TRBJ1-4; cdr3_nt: TGCAGCGTTGAGTCAGAAAATGAAAAACTGTTTTTT; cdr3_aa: CSVESENEKLFF
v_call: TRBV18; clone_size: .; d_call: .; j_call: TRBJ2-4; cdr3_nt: TGTGCCAGCTCACCACTACCAGGACAGAAAGTAGCCAAAAACATTCAGTACTTC; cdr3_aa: CASSPLPGQKVAKNIQYF
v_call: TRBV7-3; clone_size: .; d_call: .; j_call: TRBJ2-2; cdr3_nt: TGTGCCAGCAGCGAGGACGGAAACACCGGGGAGCTGTTTTTT; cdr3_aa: CASSEDGNTGELFF
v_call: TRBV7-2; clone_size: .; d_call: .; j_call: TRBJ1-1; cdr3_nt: TGTGCCAGCAGCTTAGCGGGGTTGGCCACTGAAGCTTTCTTT; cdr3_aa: CASSLAGLATEAFF
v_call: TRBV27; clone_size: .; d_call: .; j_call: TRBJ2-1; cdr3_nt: TGTGCCAGCAGTTCCGTGGGAACCCAGGGGCCCGCGGTCGATGAGCAGTTCTTC; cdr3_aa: CASSSVGTQGPAVDEQFF
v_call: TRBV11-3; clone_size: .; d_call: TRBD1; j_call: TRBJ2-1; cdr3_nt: TGTGCCAGCAGCCCGGGACAGGGGACCTACAATGAGCAGTTCTTC; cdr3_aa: CASSPGQGTYNEQFF
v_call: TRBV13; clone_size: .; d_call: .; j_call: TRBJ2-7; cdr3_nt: TGTGCCAGCAGCGGTCGGGGCAGCTCCTACGAGCAGTACTTC; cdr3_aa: CASSGRGSSYEQYF
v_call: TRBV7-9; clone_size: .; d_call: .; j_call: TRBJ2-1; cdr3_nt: TGTGCCAGCAGCCCGAGAGGCAATAGCTCCTACAATGAGCAGTTCTTC; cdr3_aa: CASSPRGNSSYNEQFF
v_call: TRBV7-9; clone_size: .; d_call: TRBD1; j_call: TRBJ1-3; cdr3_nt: TGTGCCAGCAGCTCTCAGGGGGCGCCTGGAAACACCATATATTTT; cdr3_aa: CASSSQGAPGNTIYF
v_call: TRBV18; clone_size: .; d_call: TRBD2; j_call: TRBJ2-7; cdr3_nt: TGTGCCAGCTCACCGAGCCTAGCGGGAGGAGGTGGCGAGCAGTACTTC; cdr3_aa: CASSPSLAGGGGEQYF
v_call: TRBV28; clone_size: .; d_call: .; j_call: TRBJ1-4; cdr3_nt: TGTGCCAGCAGTCACACGGGACCAACTAATGAAAAACTGTTTTTT; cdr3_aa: CASSHTGPTNEKLFF
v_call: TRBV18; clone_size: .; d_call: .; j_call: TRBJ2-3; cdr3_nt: TGTGCCAGCTCACCACGCCGGAGAAAATGGACAGATACGCAGTATTTT; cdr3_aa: CASSPRRRKWTDTQYF
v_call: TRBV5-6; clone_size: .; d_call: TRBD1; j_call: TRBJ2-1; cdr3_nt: TGTGCCAGCAGCTTGGCCGCGAGACGGACAGGGCATGAGCAGTTCTTC; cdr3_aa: CASSLAARRTGHEQFF
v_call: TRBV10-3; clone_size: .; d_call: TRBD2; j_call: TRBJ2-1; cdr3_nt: TGTGCCACCATCAGGGGACTAGCGGGAGTGGAGCAGTTCTTC; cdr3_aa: CATIRGLAGVEQFF